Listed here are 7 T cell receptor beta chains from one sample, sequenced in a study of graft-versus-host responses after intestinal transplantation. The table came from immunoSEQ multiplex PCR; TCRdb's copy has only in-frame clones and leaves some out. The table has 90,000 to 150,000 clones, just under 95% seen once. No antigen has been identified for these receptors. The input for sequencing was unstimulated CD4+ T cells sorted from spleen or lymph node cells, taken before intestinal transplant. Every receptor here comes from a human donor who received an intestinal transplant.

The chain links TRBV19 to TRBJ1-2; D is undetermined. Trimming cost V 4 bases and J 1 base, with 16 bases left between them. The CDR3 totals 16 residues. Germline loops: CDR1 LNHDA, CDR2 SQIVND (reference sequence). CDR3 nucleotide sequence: TGTGCCAGTAGTAACCCCTCCTGGGGAGATAACTATGGCTACACCTTC. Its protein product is CASSNPSWGDNYGYTF.

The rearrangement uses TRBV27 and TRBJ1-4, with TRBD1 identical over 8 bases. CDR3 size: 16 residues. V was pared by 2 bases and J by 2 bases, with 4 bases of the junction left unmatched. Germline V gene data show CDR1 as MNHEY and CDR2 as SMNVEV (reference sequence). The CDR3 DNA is TGTGCCAGCAGTTTACGGCCAGGGGGCACTAATGAAAAACTGTTTTTT. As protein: CASSLRPGGTNEKLFF.

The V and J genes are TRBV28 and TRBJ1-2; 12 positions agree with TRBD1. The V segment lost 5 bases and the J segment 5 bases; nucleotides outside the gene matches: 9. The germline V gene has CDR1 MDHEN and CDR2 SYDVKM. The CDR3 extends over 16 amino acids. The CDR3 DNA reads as TGTGCCAGCAGTCTAGGGACAGGGGGCTTCTGGTATGGCTACACCTTC. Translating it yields CASSLGTGGFWYGYTF.

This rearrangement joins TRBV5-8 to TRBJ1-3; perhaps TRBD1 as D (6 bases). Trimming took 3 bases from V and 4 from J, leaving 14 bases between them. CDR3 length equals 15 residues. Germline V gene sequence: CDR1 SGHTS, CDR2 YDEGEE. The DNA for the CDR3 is TGTGCCAGCAGCTCGGACAGCCCGTGGGGAAACACCATATATTTT. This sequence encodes CASSSDSPWGNTIYF. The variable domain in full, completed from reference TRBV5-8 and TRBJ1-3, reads EAGVTQSPTHLIKTRGQQATLRCSPISGHTSVYWYQQALGLGLQFLLWYDEGEERNRGNFPPRFSGRQFPNYSSELNVNALELEDSALYLCASSSDSPWGNTIYFGEGSWLTVV.

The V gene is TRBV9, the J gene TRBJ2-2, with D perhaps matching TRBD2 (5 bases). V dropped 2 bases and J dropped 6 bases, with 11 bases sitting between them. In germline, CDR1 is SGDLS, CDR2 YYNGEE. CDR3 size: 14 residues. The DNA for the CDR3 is TGTGCCAGCAGCGTGCCAGCGGAAGCCGGGGAGCTGTTTTTT. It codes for CASSVPAEAGELFF.

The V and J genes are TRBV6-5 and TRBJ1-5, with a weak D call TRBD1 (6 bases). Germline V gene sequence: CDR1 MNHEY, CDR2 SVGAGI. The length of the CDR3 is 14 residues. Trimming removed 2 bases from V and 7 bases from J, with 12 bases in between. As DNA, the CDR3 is TGTGCCAGCAGTTACGAACAGGGTGGACAGCCCCAGCATTTT. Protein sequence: CASSYEQGGQPQHF.

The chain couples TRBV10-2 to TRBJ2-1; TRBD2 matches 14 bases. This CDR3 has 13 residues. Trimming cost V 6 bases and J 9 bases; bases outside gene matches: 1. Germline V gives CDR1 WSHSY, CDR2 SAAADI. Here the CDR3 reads CASSGTSGSEQFF. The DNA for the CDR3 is TGCGCCAGCAGCGGGACTAGCGGGAGTGAGCAGTTCTTC.